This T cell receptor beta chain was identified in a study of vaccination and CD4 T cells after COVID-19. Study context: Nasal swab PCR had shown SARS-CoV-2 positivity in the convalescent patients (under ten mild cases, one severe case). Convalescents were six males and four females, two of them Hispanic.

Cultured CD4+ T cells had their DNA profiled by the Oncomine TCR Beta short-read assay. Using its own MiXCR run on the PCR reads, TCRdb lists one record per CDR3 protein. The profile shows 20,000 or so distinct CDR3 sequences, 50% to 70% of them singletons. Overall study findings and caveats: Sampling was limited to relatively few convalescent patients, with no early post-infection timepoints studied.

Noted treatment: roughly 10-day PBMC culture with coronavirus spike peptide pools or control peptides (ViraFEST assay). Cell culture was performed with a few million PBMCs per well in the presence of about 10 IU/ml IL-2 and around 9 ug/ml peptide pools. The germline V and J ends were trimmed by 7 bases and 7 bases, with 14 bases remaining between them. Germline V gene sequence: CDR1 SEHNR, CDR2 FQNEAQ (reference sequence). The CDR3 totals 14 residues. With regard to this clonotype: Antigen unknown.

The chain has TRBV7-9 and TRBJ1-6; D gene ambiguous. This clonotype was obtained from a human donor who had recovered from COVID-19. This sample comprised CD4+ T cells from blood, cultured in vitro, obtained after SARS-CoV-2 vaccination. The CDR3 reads CASTLGQANSPLHF. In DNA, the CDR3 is TGTGCCAGCACCCTGGGTCAGGCGAATTCACCCCTCCACTTT.